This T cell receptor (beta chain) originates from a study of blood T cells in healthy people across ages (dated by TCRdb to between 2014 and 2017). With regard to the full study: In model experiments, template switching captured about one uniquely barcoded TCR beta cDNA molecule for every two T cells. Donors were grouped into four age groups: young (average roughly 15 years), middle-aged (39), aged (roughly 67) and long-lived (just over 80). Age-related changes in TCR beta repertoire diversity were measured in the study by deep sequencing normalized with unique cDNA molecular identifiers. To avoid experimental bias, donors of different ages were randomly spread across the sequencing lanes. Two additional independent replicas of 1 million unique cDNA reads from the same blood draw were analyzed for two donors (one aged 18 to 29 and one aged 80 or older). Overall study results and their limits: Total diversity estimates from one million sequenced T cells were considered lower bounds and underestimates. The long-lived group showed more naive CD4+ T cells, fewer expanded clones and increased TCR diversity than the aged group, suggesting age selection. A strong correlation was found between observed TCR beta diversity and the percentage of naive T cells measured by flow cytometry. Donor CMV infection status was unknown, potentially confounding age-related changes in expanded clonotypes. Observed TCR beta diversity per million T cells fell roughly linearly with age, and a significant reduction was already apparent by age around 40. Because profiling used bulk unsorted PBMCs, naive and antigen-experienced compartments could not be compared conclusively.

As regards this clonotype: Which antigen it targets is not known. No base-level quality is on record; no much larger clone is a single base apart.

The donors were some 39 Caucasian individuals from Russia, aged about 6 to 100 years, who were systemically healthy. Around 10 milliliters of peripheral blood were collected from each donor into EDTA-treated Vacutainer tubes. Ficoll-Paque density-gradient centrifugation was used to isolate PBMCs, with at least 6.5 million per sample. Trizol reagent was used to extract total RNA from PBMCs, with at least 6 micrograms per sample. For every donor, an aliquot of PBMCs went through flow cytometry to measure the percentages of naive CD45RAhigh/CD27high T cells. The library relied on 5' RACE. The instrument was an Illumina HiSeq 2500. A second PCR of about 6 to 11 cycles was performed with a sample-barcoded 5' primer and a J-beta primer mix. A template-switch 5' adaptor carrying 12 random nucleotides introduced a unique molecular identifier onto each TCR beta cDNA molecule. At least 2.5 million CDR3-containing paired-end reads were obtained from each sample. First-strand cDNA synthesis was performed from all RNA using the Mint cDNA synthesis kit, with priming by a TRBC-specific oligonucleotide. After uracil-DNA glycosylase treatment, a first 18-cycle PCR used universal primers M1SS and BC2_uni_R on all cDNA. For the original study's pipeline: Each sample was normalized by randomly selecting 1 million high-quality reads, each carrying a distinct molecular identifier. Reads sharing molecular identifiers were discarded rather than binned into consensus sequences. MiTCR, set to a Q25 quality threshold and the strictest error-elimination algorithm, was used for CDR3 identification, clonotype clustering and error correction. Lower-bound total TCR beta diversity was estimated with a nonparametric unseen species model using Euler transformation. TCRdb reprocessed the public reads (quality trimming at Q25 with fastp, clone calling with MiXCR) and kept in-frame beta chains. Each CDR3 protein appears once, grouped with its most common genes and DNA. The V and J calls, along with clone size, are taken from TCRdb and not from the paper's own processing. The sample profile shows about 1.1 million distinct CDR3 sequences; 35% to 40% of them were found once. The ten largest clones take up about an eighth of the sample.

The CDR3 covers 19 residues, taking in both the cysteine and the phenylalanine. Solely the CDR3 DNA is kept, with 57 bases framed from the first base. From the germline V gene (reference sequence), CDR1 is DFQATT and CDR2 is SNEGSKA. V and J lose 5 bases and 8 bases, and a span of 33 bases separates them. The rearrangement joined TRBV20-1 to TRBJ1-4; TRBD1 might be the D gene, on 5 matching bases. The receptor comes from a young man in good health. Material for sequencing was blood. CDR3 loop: CSARSTREGSGARNEKLFF. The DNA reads TGCAGTGCTCGATCCACCAGGGAGGGAAGTGGGGCAAGAAACGAAAAACTGTTTTTT.